This paragraph reports one TCR beta chain. This clone was observed a few times. Which antigen it targets is not known. No base qualities exist here, and no much larger clone lies one base off it. The cohort was made up of around 720 healthy bone marrow donors. At the time of sampling, every cohort member was nominally healthy, though immune exposures that went unrecorded were likely present. The donor was CMV seropositive and belonged to the group of 270 or so seropositive cohort members. Each donor provided a peripheral blood sample, and peripheral blood mononuclear cells were used for TCR beta sequencing. Genomic DNA was extracted from the blood cell samples with the Qiagen DNeasy Blood Extraction Kit. The CDR3, cysteine through phenylalanine, is 13 amino acids long. The entry retains the CDR3 DNA only, 39 bases that are in frame from base 1. V has 10 bases trimmed and J has 1 base trimmed; junction bases matching no gene number 6. The germline V gene gives CDR1 as SGHRS and CDR2 as YFSETQ.

These data originate in a study of cytomegalovirus exposure and HLA in healthy donors listed by TCRdb under 2017. Broadly, across the study: An earlier analysis of fewer than 750 of the donors reported approximately 280 Gb of sequence data and 95 million to 130 million unique TCR beta sequences obtained from roughly 170 million T cells. Approximately 310 gigabases of sequencing data and some 85 million unique TCR sequences were included in an early release covering about 700 HLA-typed donors. Alongside the repertoire data, information on donor age, sex, ethnicity and CMV serostatus was compiled. The genetic ancestry cluster associated with self-reported Caucasian donors included 70% to 85% of the approximately 430 genotyped donors. A later genetic analysis took genome-wide SNP genotypes for about 55% of the 666 donors and used that subset as a discovery cohort. Along with the approximately 600-subject first cohort, a separate validation cohort of 120 different subjects was used. Roughly five DR-DQ haplotypes were handled as single units for association and clustering because linkage in the cohort was strong. In a later analysis, previously published TCR beta repertoires from several hundred donors were re-analyzed and high-resolution HLA genotyping was added so that TCR occurrence patterns could be studied. The T cell repertoires of 666 subjects were profiled by immunosequencing and related to cytomegalovirus serostatus. Every discovery cohort repertoire had been produced on one sequencing platform. An earlier analysis of around 580 of the donors used high-throughput TCR beta sequencing to judge whether each TCR beta V gene segment behaved as functional or pseudogenic. Across approximately 400 genotyped donors of the cohort, an average of roughly 230,000 unique TCR beta nucleotide sequences per donor were sequenced, and 15% to 20% of those sequences were non-productive. The study aimed to test whether signatures of past pathogen exposure could be identified by cataloging public T cell receptors. In the later analysis, no new phenotypic data were used to find candidate immune exposures; instead, reliance was placed on TCR beta sequences and their occurrence across donors. The study combined high-throughput TCR immunosequencing, statistical association of individual TCRs with disease status, and machine learning to predict cytomegalovirus infection status. Typing coverage varied by locus: roughly 620-630 donors for A, B, C, DRB1 and DQB1; roughly 510 for DQA1; some 610 for DPA1; roughly 470 for DPB1. HLA typing covered class I and class II loci at four-digit resolution.

The method was the immunoSEQ multiplex PCR assay. The multiplex PCR relied on a mix of 60 forward primers for TCR Vbeta segments and 13 reverse primers for TCR Jbeta segments. A multiplex PCR assay on genomic DNA amplified the CDR3 region of rearranged TCR beta genes. The amplified TCR beta libraries were sequenced on the Illumina HiSeq System as 87-base-pair reads. As for how the authors treated the data: A later analysis counted some 80 million unique TCR beta chains across the 500 to 850 repertoires, and around 9.9 million of these chains were shared by at least two donors. A nearest-neighbor algorithm error-corrected the raw reads and collapsed the reads into unique sequences, merging closely related sequences to remove PCR and sequencing errors. Alignment of CDR3 sequences to IMGT reference sequences was used to assign V, D and J gene segments. Each retained sequence needed at least a six-nucleotide match to both a V gene segment and a J gene segment. Rearrangements were called productive when the CDR3 lacked stop codons and stayed in frame with V and J; all others were non-productive. Following IMGT convention, CDR3 was defined as the stretch from the second conserved V-encoded cysteine to the conserved J-encoded phenylalanine. In an earlier analysis of around 540 of the donors, sequences lacking an unambiguous match to a single V gene segment were excluded. In an earlier analysis of 587 of the donors, a V segment was called functional when productive rearrangements were above 56.7%, and segregating when the standard deviation between donors exceeded 5%. A statistical classification framework was developed to diagnose cytomegalovirus status using the catalog of TCR beta chain sequences. In a later analysis, TCR nucleotide sequences were compared against IMGT/GENE-DB human TR gene sequences so that V and J genes could be assigned. In a later analysis, CDR3 sequences and most-parsimonious VDJ recombination scenarios were assigned using the TCRdist pipeline. In a later analysis, each TCR beta chain was defined by its CDR3 amino acid sequence together with its V-gene family, and reads without a unique V-gene family were excluded. A later analysis removed roughly 590 highly shared, low-generation-probability nucleotide sequences to deal with suspected cross-contamination and a sequencing artifact. A later analysis calculated a clonal expansion index for each public chain from normalized within-repertoire ranks of inferred template counts. In a later analysis, generation probabilities were computed with a VDJ recombination model fitted to out-of-frame rearrangements, and the resulting probabilities were checked against IGoR. A later analysis scored TCR-TCR, TCR-HLA and TCR-CMV co-occurrence with hypergeometric tests, applying a repertoire-size bias correction to TCR pairs. A later analysis estimated false discovery rates by permuting HLA or CMV assignments 20 times. In a later analysis, co-occurring TCRs were grouped with DBSCAN, and TCRdist sequence similarity was added when clustering was performed within HLA-allele-positive subsets. Repertoires with fewer than 30,000 or more than 120,000 public chains, plus five repertoires with anomalous nucleotide sharing, were excluded from co-occurrence clustering. As stored in TCRdb, this immuneACCESS dataset retains in-frame rearrangements with V and J assigned. A fraction of the clones does not appear; measured against another copy, unresolved V genes explain less than half of the discrepancy, and the remainder lacks a known reason. V, J and clone size are those of that table, while D and trimming were read from the DNA. Within this sample are around 80,000 clones, with roughly 9.1% of them counted one time only. The ten largest clonotypes hold about 24% of the sample.

General study outcomes and caveats: According to a later analysis, parvovirus B19, influenza, CMV and Epstein-Barr virus appeared linked to several top co-occurrence clusters. In a later analysis, TCR association rates were found to vary across HLA loci, with the most associated TCRs seen for DRB1 alleles and the fewest for HLA-C alleles. The only immune exposure information available for the cohort was CMV serostatus. A later analysis found that HLA-associated TCR beta chains were more clonally expanded and had lower generation probabilities than equally common non-associated chains. Because counts were too low, roughly 17 rarely observed V segments, including chromosome 9 orphons, were left out of the earlier analysis of approximately 500 of the donors. In a later genetic analysis, a missense DCLRE1C variant was associated with V-gene and J-gene trimming of TCR beta chains, and the association was replicated in an independent cohort. The authors suggested that the approach could potentially be extended to other disease states and immunological phenotypes. A further reported finding was that TCR beta sequences accurately predicted the HLA-A and HLA-B alleles for most subjects in the first cohort. Most TCR sequences were seen in very few donors, while some public TCRs were found in many individuals. Cytomegalovirus status was reported to be diagnosed by the classifier with high specificity and sensitivity in both the original and validation cohorts. When HLA alleles, especially DR and DQ, strongly co-occurred, TCR associations were difficult to assign to individual alleles. HLA typing was unavailable for some donors at each locus, so association tests used only the typed subset. The presence/absence analyses assumed that sequencing depth was roughly uniform across donors, and that assumption may not be true. In an earlier analysis of fewer than 750 of the donors, most TCR beta V segments were observed in productive rearrangements about 87% or about 30% of the time, broadly matching IMGT annotations. The study listed 150 to 200 TCR beta chains as associated with cytomegalovirus. At a false discovery rate of 0.05, a later analysis linked some 17,000 TCR beta sequences to specific HLA alleles. Some IMGT-functional V segments, including TRBV6-2 and TRBV6-3, could not be told apart with the 87-base-pair reads, so those segments were excluded. According to a later analysis, most CMV-associated TCR beta chains appeared to be HLA-restricted, and the HLA associations seemed to be driven largely by CMV exposure. According to a later genetic analysis, donors in an Asian-associated ancestry cluster had fewer N-insertions in productive TCRs than the approximately 700-donor mean. The cohort was sequenced for TCR beta chains only, and without alpha or paired-chain data the features that could be detected were limited. Correlated functional status among segregating V segments might reflect linkage disequilibrium, but an unknown experimental factor could not be ruled out. A cluster of highly shared sequence variants was judged likely to be a technical artifact of the sequencing pipeline. Three of the identified cytomegalovirus-associated TCR beta chains were confirmed in vitro to be specific for cytomegalovirus antigens.

The sequenced material came from PBMCs. Recombination connected TRBV5-1 to TRBJ1-1, with 8 bases aligning to TRBD1. The receptor comes from a man aged 60 to 75 in good health and CMV-seropositive. CDR3 region: CAARQGTNTEAFF. The nucleotide sequence reads as follows: TGCGCCGCCAGACAGGGGACGAACACTGAAGCTTTCTTT. Supplemented by the reference TRBV5-1 and TRBJ1-1 proteins around the CDR3, the complete variable domain is KAGVTQTPRYLIKTRGQQVTLSCSPISGHRSVSWYQQTPGQGLQFLFEYFSETQRNKGNFPGRFSGRQFSNSRSEMNVSTLELGDSALYLCAARQGTNTEAFFGQGTRLTVV.